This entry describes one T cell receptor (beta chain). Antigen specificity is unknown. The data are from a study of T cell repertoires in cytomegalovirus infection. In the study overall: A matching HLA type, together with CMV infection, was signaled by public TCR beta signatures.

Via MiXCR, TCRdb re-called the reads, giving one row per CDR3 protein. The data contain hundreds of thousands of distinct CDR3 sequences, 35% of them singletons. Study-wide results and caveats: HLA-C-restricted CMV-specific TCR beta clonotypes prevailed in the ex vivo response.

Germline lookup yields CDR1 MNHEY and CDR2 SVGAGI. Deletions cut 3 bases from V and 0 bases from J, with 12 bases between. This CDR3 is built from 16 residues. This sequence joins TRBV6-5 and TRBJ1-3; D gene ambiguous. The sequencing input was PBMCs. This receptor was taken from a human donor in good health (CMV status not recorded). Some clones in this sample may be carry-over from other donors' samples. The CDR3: CASSYVQMSSGNTIYF. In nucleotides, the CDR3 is TGTGCCAGCAGTTATGTTCAGATGAGCTCTGGAAACACCATATATTTT.